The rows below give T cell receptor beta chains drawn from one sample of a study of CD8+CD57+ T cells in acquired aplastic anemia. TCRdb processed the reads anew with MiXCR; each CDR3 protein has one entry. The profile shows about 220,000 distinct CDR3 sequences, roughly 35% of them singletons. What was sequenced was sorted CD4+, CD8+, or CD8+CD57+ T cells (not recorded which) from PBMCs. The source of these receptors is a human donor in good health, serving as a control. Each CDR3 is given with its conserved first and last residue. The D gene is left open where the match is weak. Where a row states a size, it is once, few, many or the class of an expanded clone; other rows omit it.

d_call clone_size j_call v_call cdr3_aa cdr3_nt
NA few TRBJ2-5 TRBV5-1 CASSLAPRDTQETQYF TGCGCCAGCAGCTTGGCCCCCCGGGACACCCAAGAGACCCAGTACTTC
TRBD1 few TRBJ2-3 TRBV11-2 CASSLNRGLETDTQYF TGTGCCAGCAGCTTAAACAGGGGGCTCGAAACAGATACGCAGTATTTT
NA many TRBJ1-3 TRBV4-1 CASSQGHGNTIYF TGCGCCAGCAGCCAAGGTCACGGAAACACCATATATTTT
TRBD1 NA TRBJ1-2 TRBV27 CASSLGTGGDGYTF TGTGCCAGCAGTTTAGGGACAGGGGGGGATGGCTACACCTTC
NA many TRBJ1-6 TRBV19 CASSIWQQDSPLHF TGTGCCAGTAGTATTTGGCAGCAGGATTCACCCCTCCACTTT
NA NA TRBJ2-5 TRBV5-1 CASSFRTTQETQYF TGCGCCAGCAGCTTCCGGACTACTCAAGAGACCCAGTACTTC
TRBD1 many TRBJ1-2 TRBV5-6 CASSGQGVYGYTF TGTGCCAGCAGCGGTCAGGGGGTGTATGGCTACACCTTC
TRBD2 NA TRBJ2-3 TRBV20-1 CSALGLAGLPDTQYF TGCAGTGCTTTGGGACTAGCGGGGTTACCGGATACGCAGTATTTT
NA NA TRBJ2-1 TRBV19 CASSIVEYNEQFF TGTGCCAGTAGTATAGTTGAATACAATGAGCAGTTCTTC
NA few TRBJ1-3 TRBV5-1 CASSLGGSNTIYF TGCGCCAGCAGCCTGGGGGGTTCCAACACCATATATTTT
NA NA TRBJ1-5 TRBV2 CASSTNPQPQHF TGTGCCAGCAGTACGAACCCTCAGCCCCAGCATTTT
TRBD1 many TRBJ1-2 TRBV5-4 CASSPRDSFDGYTF TGTGCCAGCAGTCCCCGGGACAGCTTTGATGGCTACACCTTC
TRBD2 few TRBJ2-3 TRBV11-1 CASSYLTSGDTDTQYF TGTGCCAGCAGCTACCTGACTAGCGGGGATACAGATACGCAGTATTTT
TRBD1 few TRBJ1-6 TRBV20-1 CSAGDRGSPLHF TGCAGTGCTGGGGACAGGGGATCACCCCTCCACTTT
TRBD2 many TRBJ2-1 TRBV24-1 CATSDWTSREGQNEQFF TGTGCCACCAGTGATTGGACTTCTCGGGAGGGCCAAAATGAGCAGTTCTTC
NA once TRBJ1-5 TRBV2 CASRPTLGQPQHF TGTGCCAGCAGGCCCACCCTCGGCCAGCCCCAGCATTTT
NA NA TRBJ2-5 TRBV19 CASSIDRQQETQYF TGTGCCAGTAGTATTGACAGGCAACAAGAGACCCAGTACTTC
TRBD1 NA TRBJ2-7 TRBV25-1 CASSLAGGRDRVFNEQYF TGTGCCAGCAGCTTGGCCGGGGGTAGGGACAGGGTGTTCAACGAGCAGTACTTC
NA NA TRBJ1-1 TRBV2 CASSGGRMNTEAFF TGTGCCAGCAGTGGAGGACGGATGAACACTGAAGCTTTCTTT
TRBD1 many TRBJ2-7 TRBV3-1 CASSDREGAQYF TGTGCCAGCAGCGACAGGGAAGGAGCACAGTACTTC
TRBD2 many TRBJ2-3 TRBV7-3 CASSLSVSGGGTDTQYF TGTGCCAGCAGCTTAAGTGTTAGCGGGGGTGGCACAGATACGCAGTATTTT
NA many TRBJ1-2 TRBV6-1 CASRRTEYGYTF TGTGCCAGCAGAAGGACGGAATATGGCTACACCTTC
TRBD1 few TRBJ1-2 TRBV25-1 CASSEQGAEMYGYTF TGTGCCAGCAGTGAACAGGGGGCTGAGATGTATGGCTACACCTTC
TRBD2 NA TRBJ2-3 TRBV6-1 CASTTGGAQYF TGTGCCAGCACCACGGGGGGGGCGCAGTATTTT